The 32 T cell receptor beta chains below were found in one sample sequenced in a study of blood T cells in healthy people across ages. The authors ran a second PCR of roughly 6 to 12 cycles using a sample-barcoded 5' primer and a J-beta primer mix. TCRdb reprocessed the 5' RACE reads via MiXCR and lists one record per CDR3 protein. The sample lists roughly 1.5 million distinct CDR3 sequences; approximately 43% were seen once. The sequenced sample was blood. These receptors were collected from a woman aged 18-29 years in good health.

The rearrangement links TRBV2 to TRBJ1-6, with D possibly being TRBD1 (6 bases). CDR1 is SNHLY and CDR2 is FYNNEI in the germline V gene. This CDR3 region has 13 residues. Trimming cost V 5 bases and J 9 bases, with 11 bases left between them. CDR3 in amino acids: CASSPQGISPLHF. As DNA, the CDR3 is TGTGCCAGCAGTCCACAGGGTATTTCACCCCTCCACTTT.

V gene TRBV4-3 combines with J gene TRBJ2-3; no firm D call. Trimming took 1 base from V and 4 from J, leaving 12 bases between them. Germline CDR1 LGHNA, CDR2 YSLEER. There are 15 residues in the CDR3. The CDR3 here is CASSQGGRSADTQYF. The CDR3 DNA reads TGCGCCAGCAGCCAAGGAGGCCGGTCCGCAGATACGCAGTATTTT.

V gene TRBV6-2 or TRBV6-3 combines with J gene TRBJ2-5, with TRBD2 matching over 7 bases. Germline V lookup: CDR1 MNHEY, CDR2 SVGEGT. CDR3 length: 16 residues. The ends lost 2 bases at V and 5 bases at J; junction bases unmatched: 11. In DNA form, the CDR3 reads TGTGCCAGCAGTTACGGTGCGGGAGATGGAGCGGAGACCCAGTACTTC. This sequence encodes CASSYGAGDGAETQYF.

This clonotype was counted between two and nine times. The V gene is TRBV14, the J gene TRBJ2-1, with 10 nucleotides matching TRBD2. CDR1 SGHDN and CDR2 FVKESK come from the germline V gene. The CDR3 has 17 amino acids. V gave up 3 bases and J gave up 3 bases; unmatched junction bases: 8. CDR3 coding DNA: TGTGCCAGCAGCCACCATATACTAGCGGGAAGCTACAATGAGCAGTTCTTC. Translating it yields CASSHHILAGSYNEQFF.

The chain links TRBV5-1 to TRBJ2-3; a possible D gene is TRBD2 (6 bases). Trimming left V 7 bases short and J 1 base short, with 16 bases between. This CDR3 has 15 residues. Germline CDR1 and CDR2: SGHRS and YFSETQ. The CDR3: CASVSTTGGTDTQYF. CDR3 DNA sequence: TGCGCCAGCGTAAGCACAACGGGGGGCACAGATACGCAGTATTTT.

The V gene is TRBV10-3, the J gene TRBJ2-1; D tentatively reads TRBD1 or TRBD2 (6 bases each). The germline V gene has CDR1 ENHRY and CDR2 SYGVKD. The V gene lost 9 bases and the J gene lost 10 bases, with 10 bases spanning the gap. The CDR3 runs to 10 residues. In nucleotides, the CDR3 is TGTGCCATAGGGGGGCGCGAGCAGTTCTTC. Translation gives CAIGGREQFF.

This clonotype was observed a handful of times. The chain combines TRBV13 with TRBJ2-7, with a tentative D call TRBD1 (6 bases). Between the trimmed V and J ends, which lost 0 bases and 2 bases, there was a span of 8 bases. This CDR3 spans 14 amino acids. Germline V CDR1 and CDR2: PRHDT, FYEKMQ (reference sequence). The CDR3 sequence is CASSLGKGAYEQYF. CDR3 coding DNA: TGTGCCAGCAGCTTAGGAAAGGGGGCCTACGAGCAGTACTTC.

This clonotype occurred a few times. The rearrangement joins TRBV20-1 to TRBJ1-2; D is ambiguous. Germline V gene lookup returns CDR1 DFQATT and CDR2 SNEGSKA (reference sequence). The V end lost 0 bases, the J end lost 7 bases, and 12 bases lay between the germline ends. The CDR3 contains 13 residues. CDR3 nucleotides: TGCAGTGCTAGAGATCTCCTGATGAGTGGCTACACCTTC. Its translation is CSARDLLMSGYTF.

The chain links TRBV5-6 to TRBJ2-5; D tentatively reads TRBD1 or TRBD2 (5 bases each). Germline V lookup: CDR1 SGHDT, CDR2 YYEEEE. The germline V and J ends were trimmed by 1 base and 6 bases, with 16 bases remaining between them. The CDR3 spans 15 residues. CDR3 amino acids: CASSLTGTSLKTQYF. The CDR3 coding sequence is TGTGCCAGCAGCTTGACGGGGACGTCCCTGAAGACCCAGTACTTC.

On this clonotype itself: One base away lies a much larger clone, so this may be a sequencing read error. The chain couples TRBV3-1 to TRBJ2-1, with 7 bases aligning to TRBD1. Germline CDR1 and CDR2: LGHDT and YNNKEL (reference sequence). The CDR3 runs 13 residues. The CDR3 loop reads CVSSQDRVNEQFF. CDR3 DNA sequence: TGTGTCAGCAGCCAAGACAGGGTAAATGAGCAGTTCTTC.

V and J are TRBV12-3 or TRBV12-4 and TRBJ1-5, with 7 nucleotides matching TRBD1. The CDR3 covers 14 residues. Germline trimming cut 6 bases from V and 7 bases from J; bases unmatched to any gene: 9. The CDR3 is CASSPTGSGQPQHF. DNA of the CDR3: TGTGCCAGCAGCCCGACAGGGAGCGGACAGCCCCAGCATTTT.

This clonotype came up a few times. This chain uses TRBV20-1 with TRBJ1-2; D unclear. The V end was cut by 6 bases, the J end by 8 bases, with 16 bases between. The length of the CDR3 is 12 residues. Germline V gene data show CDR1 as DFQATT and CDR2 as SNEGSKA (reference sequence). The CDR3 region is CSAPSGPRGYTF. The CDR3 DNA reads as TGCAGTGCACCATCGGGTCCTAGAGGCTACACCTTC.

The rearrangement joins TRBV29-1 to TRBJ2-3; no firm D call. The CDR3 runs to 13 residues. Trimming removed 8 bases at V and 2 bases at J, with 14 bases between. Germline lookup yields CDR1 SQVTM and CDR2 ANQGSEA. The CDR3 bases are TGCAGCTTCCGGACCCAGTACACAGATACGCAGTATTTT. Translating it yields CSFRTQYTDTQYF.

The rearrangement links TRBV28 to TRBJ1-5; D is undetermined. The germline V gene encodes CDR1 MDHEN and CDR2 SYDVKM. CDR3 length: 13 residues. Trimming stripped 2 bases from V and 3 bases from J, with 5 bases between. CDR3 in DNA: TGTGCCAGCAGTTTAAACTTCAATCAGCCCCAGCATTTT. Its protein product is CASSLNFNQPQHF.

This clonotype turned up a few times. The chain carries TRBV20-1 and TRBJ2-3; D unresolved. This CDR3 has 14 residues. The germline V gene has CDR1 DFQATT and CDR2 SNEGSKA (reference sequence). V shed 0 bases and J shed 5 bases, with 12 bases lying between them. The CDR3 DNA reads as TGCAGTGCTAGAGATCGGCCGCCTGGAGATACGCAGTATTTT. Translation: CSARDRPPGDTQYF.

The chain links TRBV27 to TRBJ2-1; D might be TRBD1 (5 bases). The CDR3 is made up of 16 amino acids. Trimming took 1 base from V and 5 from J, leaving 15 bases between them. Per germline, CDR1 MNHEY and CDR2 SMNVEV (reference sequence). The CDR3 coding sequence is TGTGCCAGCAGTTTATTCCTAGGGGCGCTGAACAATGAGCAGTTCTTC. It translates to CASSLFLGALNNEQFF.

The genes are TRBV6-2 or TRBV6-3 and TRBJ2-1; D not certain. Germline V gene data show CDR1 as MNHEY and CDR2 as SVGEGT. The ends were cut back, 4 bases at V and 2 bases at J, with 12 bases in the middle. The CDR3 covers 15 residues. Here the CDR3 reads CASSSFQSTYNEQFF. The CDR3 nucleotides read TGTGCCAGCAGTTCTTTTCAGTCGACCTACAATGAGCAGTTCTTC.

This sequence joins TRBV7-2 and TRBJ2-7; D remains ambiguous. V lost 5 bases and J lost 1, with 15 bases in between. The CDR3 is made up of 15 amino acids. The V gene's germline CDR1 is SGHTA and CDR2 FQGNSA. The CDR3 nucleotides read TGTGCCAGCAGCCTGTACCGAGACAAGTCCTACGAGCAGTACTTC. This gives the protein CASSLYRDKSYEQYF.

The J gene is TRBJ2-1, the V gene TRBV6-5; 10 bases agree with TRBD2. CDR1 is MNHEY and CDR2 is SVGAGI in the germline V gene. Trimming removed 2 bases from V and 9 bases from J; junction bases left unmatched: 16. The CDR3 has 18 residues. CDR3 bases: TGTGCCAGCAGTTACCCAAAGATTACTAGCGGGACCCTAGGTGAGCAGTTCTTC. Translating gives CASSYPKITSGTLGEQFF.

The chain uses TRBV29-1 and TRBJ1-1, with D uncertain. The CDR3 is 12 amino acids. Trimming cost V 6 bases and J 0 bases, with 8 bases left between them. CDR1 SQVTM and CDR2 ANQGSEA come from the germline V gene. The CDR3 spells CSVTRVNTEAFF. DNA of the CDR3: TGCAGCGTCACACGAGTGAACACTGAAGCTTTCTTT.

The chain is built from TRBV29-1 and TRBJ2-7; D is ambiguous. Deletions cut 4 bases from V and 1 base from J, with 5 bases between. Germline V gene lookup returns CDR1 SQVTM and CDR2 ANQGSEA. This CDR3 has 11 amino acids. CDR3 region: CSVGFSYEQYF. CDR3 sequence (DNA): TGCAGCGTTGGATTTTCCTACGAGCAGTACTTC.

On this clonotype: No conserved phenylalanine or tryptophan is present at the end of the CDR3, so a read error is the likely explanation. The DNA is left out, because the CDR3 cannot be placed on it with certainty; the CDR3 is given as TCRdb lists it. This chain connects TRBV25-1 to TRBJ2-5. Germline CDR1 and CDR2: MGHDK and SYGVNS. From its first to its last residue, the CDR3 has 16 amino acids. CDR3: CASSEGFLEFGYTFGS.

In its sample, this clonotype was seen a few times. The chain employs TRBV23-1 and TRBJ2-3; tentative D call: TRBD1 (6 bases). TRBV23-1 is an ORF for which the function is uncertain. V dropped 3 bases and J dropped 1 base, with 11 bases sitting between them. The CDR3 consists of 15 residues. The CDR3 sequence is CASSHKDSRTDTQYF. CDR3 nucleotide sequence: TGCGCCAGCAGTCACAAGGACAGCCGCACAGATACGCAGTATTTT.

This chain links TRBV6-5 with TRBJ2-5; D uncertain. The J call is uncertain, as TRBJ2-7 better fits the DNA end. CDR1 MNHEY and CDR2 SVGAGI come from the germline V gene. The CDR3 contains 14 residues. CDR3 nucleotide sequence: TGTGCCAGCAGTTACCTCCAGGCTTCCCTCGAGCAGTACTTC. Translated, it gives CASSYLQASLEQYF.

This chain connects TRBV20-1 to TRBJ2-7; tentative D call: TRBD1 (5 bases). The CDR3 has 13 amino acids. Germline V gene sequence: CDR1 DFQATT, CDR2 SNEGSKA (reference sequence). Trimming took off 6 bases at V and 0 bases at J, with 12 bases between the two ends. The CDR3 nucleotides read TGCAGTGCCATTAAGACAGTCTCCTACGAGCAGTACTTC. Its protein is CSAIKTVSYEQYF.

This clonotype appeared a few times. CDR3 amino acids: CSARPLPAGRVGGYTF. In nucleotides, the CDR3 is TGCAGTGCTAGACCTCTACCGGCAGGGAGGGTCGGTGGCTACACCTTC. This chain uses TRBV20-1 with TRBJ1-2, with D perhaps matching TRBD1 (5 bases). This CDR3 has 16 residues. Trimming cost V 2 bases and J 7 bases, with 23 bases left between them. Germline V lookup: CDR1 DFQATT, CDR2 SNEGSKA (reference sequence).

J is TRBJ2-1 and V is TRBV20-1; D is unclear. The CDR3 length is 14 residues. Germline V lookup: CDR1 DFQATT, CDR2 SNEGSKA (reference sequence). The V end lost 3 bases, the J end lost 2 bases, and 11 bases lay between the germline ends. CDR3 DNA: TGCAGTGCTAGCCCTTTCGATCCCTACAATGAGCAGTTCTTC. The encoded protein is CSASPFDPYNEQFF.

CDR3 loop: CASSQGGTGSVIGNTEAFF. The DNA for the CDR3 is TGCGCCAGCAGCCAAGGAGGGACAGGGTCGGTTATTGGTAACACTGAAGCTTTCTTT. This rearrangement joins TRBV4-3 to TRBJ1-1, with 9 bases lining up with TRBD1. With V trimmed by 1 base and J by 2 bases, 14 bases remained unmatched. This CDR3 comprises 19 residues. Germline V gene sequence: CDR1 LGHNA, CDR2 YSLEER.

Only a few counts were recorded for this clonotype. The chain is built from TRBV7-2 and TRBJ2-2; 8 nucleotides agree with TRBD1. The CDR3 loop spans 15 amino acids. The germline gives CDR1 SGHTA, CDR2 FQGNSA. V lost 5 bases to trimming and J lost 7 bases; unmatched junction nucleotides: 9. CDR3 sequence: CASSNRTGLGGELFF. Here the CDR3 DNA reads TGTGCCAGCAGCAACAGGACAGGGTTGGGCGGGGAGCTGTTTTTT.

V gene TRBV3-1 combines with J gene TRBJ1-2; D gene unclear. The CDR3 covers 15 residues. Germline loops: CDR1 LGHDT, CDR2 YNNKEL (reference sequence). Trimming took off 4 bases at V and 0 bases at J, with 12 bases between the two ends. The CDR3 reads CASSRGRNTNYGYTF. CDR3 nucleotides: TGTGCCAGCAGCCGTGGACGGAATACTAACTATGGCTACACCTTC.

With respect to this clonotype: One end of the junction is discordant with germline, which a read error may explain. The chain has TRBV18 and TRBJ1-1, with 9 positions matching TRBD1. Per germline, CDR1 KGHSH and CDR2 LQKENI. The CDR3 has 15 residues. The DNA of the CDR3 is TGTGTCAGCTCACCGCGGACAGGGGCGAACACTGAAGCTTTCTTT. The encoded protein is CVSSPRTGANTEAFF.

This clonotype was observed once. The chain carries TRBV10-3 and TRBJ1-1; 7 bases are a match to TRBD1. The CDR3 runs 14 residues. CDR1 and CDR2 from the germline V gene are ENHRY and SYGVKD. V was pared by 3 bases and J by 6 bases, with 7 bases of the junction left unmatched. DNA for the CDR3: TGTGCCATCAGTGATCCCCTAACAGGGGCTGAAGCTTTCTTT. As protein: CAISDPLTGAEAFF.